This T cell receptor (beta chain) comes out of a study of cytomegalovirus exposure and HLA in healthy donors (dated by TCRdb to about 2017). For the study in its entirety: According to an earlier analysis of around 600 of the donors, 200 million or so T cells yielded roughly 100 million unique TCR beta sequences and 276 Gb of sequence data. An early release covering 550 to 650 HLA-typed donors comprised roughly 300 gigabases of sequencing data and some 79 million unique TCR sequences. Of the approximately 370 genotyped donors, less than 85% were placed in the genetic ancestry cluster associated with self-reported Caucasian donors. The study aimed to test whether signatures of past pathogen exposure could be identified by cataloging public T cell receptors. The T cell repertoires of 666 subjects were profiled by immunosequencing and related to cytomegalovirus serostatus. In addition to the first cohort of around 670 subjects, a separate validation cohort of 130 or so different subjects was used. To predict cytomegalovirus infection status, the study combined high-throughput TCR immunosequencing, statistical association of individual TCRs with disease status, and machine learning. A later analysis re-analyzed previously published TCR beta repertoires from several hundred donors and added high-resolution HLA genotyping to study TCR occurrence patterns. In the later analysis, no new phenotypic data were used to find candidate immune exposures; instead, reliance was placed on TCR beta sequences and their occurrence across donors. In an earlier analysis of 500 to 650 of the donors, high-throughput TCR beta sequencing was used to judge whether each TCR beta V gene segment behaved as functional or pseudogenic. Donor age, sex, ethnicity and CMV serostatus were collected together with the repertoire data. A later genetic analysis took genome-wide SNP genotypes for about 55% of the roughly 700 donors and used that subset as a discovery cohort. All discovery cohort repertoires had been generated on a single sequencing platform. Both class I and class II loci were covered by HLA typing, at four-digit resolution. Typing coverage varied by locus: roughly 629-640 donors for A, B, C, DRB1 and DQB1; more than 500 for DQA1; some 610 for DPA1; 450 to 480 for DPB1. Because of strong linkage in the cohort, a few DR-DQ haplotypes were treated as single units for association and clustering. Among about 400 genotyped donors of the cohort, an average of roughly 230,000 unique TCR beta nucleotide sequences was sequenced per donor, of which 15% to 20% were non-productive.

In total, approximately 610 healthy bone marrow donors made up the cohort. At the time of sampling, every cohort member was nominally healthy, though immune exposures that went unrecorded were likely present. The donor was CMV seronegative and was included in the group of approximately 350 seronegative cohort members. A peripheral blood sample was provided by each donor, and peripheral blood mononuclear cells were used for TCR beta sequencing. Genomic DNA extraction from the blood cell samples was performed with the Qiagen DNeasy Blood Extraction Kit. Beyond this particular receptor, the publication reports: Most CMV-associated TCR beta chains appeared to be HLA-restricted in a later analysis, and the HLA associations seemed to be driven largely by CMV exposure. When HLA alleles, especially DR and DQ, strongly co-occurred, TCR associations were difficult to assign to individual alleles. The sequencing pipeline was judged likely to have produced a cluster of highly shared sequence variants as a technical artifact. A later genetic analysis associated a missense DCLRE1C variant with V-gene and J-gene trimming of TCR beta chains, and an independent cohort replicated the association. About 17 rarely observed V segments, including chromosome 9 orphons, were excluded from the earlier analysis of several hundred of the donors because counts were too low. In an earlier analysis of 587 of the donors, most TCR beta V segments appeared in productive rearrangements about 90% or about 30% of the time, broadly matching IMGT annotations. In a later genetic analysis, fewer N-insertions in productive TCRs were reported among donors in an Asian-associated ancestry cluster than the roughly 640-donor mean. A further reported finding was that TCR beta sequences accurately predicted the HLA-A and HLA-B alleles for most subjects in the first cohort. Compared with equally common non-associated chains, HLA-associated TCR beta chains in a later analysis were more clonally expanded and had lower generation probabilities. In the study, about 150 TCR beta chains were listed as associated with cytomegalovirus. A later analysis associated about 17,000 TCR beta sequences with specific HLA alleles at a false discovery rate of 0.05. Roughly uniform sequencing depth across donors was assumed in presence/absence analyses, although this assumption may not hold. In this cohort, only TCR beta chains were sequenced, and detectable features were limited by the absence of alpha or paired-chain data. Because some donors lacked HLA typing at each locus, the association tests relied only on the typed subset. Correlated functional status among segregating V segments might reflect linkage disequilibrium, but an unknown experimental factor could not be ruled out. Immune exposure information for the cohort was limited to CMV serostatus. Three of the identified cytomegalovirus-associated TCR beta chains were confirmed in vitro to be specific for cytomegalovirus antigens. Most TCR sequences were seen in very few donors, while some public TCRs were found in many individuals. Some IMGT-functional V segments, including TRBV6-2 and TRBV6-3, could not be told apart with the 87-base-pair reads, so those segments were excluded. The classifier was reported to diagnose cytomegalovirus status with high specificity and sensitivity in both the original cohort and the validation cohort. In a later analysis, several top co-occurrence clusters were reported to appear linked to parvovirus B19, influenza, CMV and Epstein-Barr virus. According to a later analysis, TCR association rates differed among HLA loci, with DRB1 alleles showing the most associated TCRs and HLA-C alleles showing the fewest. It was suggested by the authors that the approach could potentially be generalized to other disease states and immunological phenotypes.

About this clone: Its antigen is currently not known. Base-call qualities are not available, and no considerably larger clone is one nucleotide away.

For this chain, trimming is 1 base at the V end and 9 bases at the J end, and the number of junction bases without a gene match is 9. The CDR3 has 16 amino acids, counting the end cysteine and phenylalanine. Only CDR3 DNA remains: 48 bases, in frame from the first base. CDR1 SGHVS and CDR2 FNYEAQ are derived from the germline V gene. The method was the immunoSEQ multiplex PCR assay. For the multiplex PCR, a mixture combining 60 forward primers for TCR Vbeta segments and 13 reverse primers for TCR Jbeta segments was used. Amplification of the CDR3 region of rearranged TCR beta genes was performed with a multiplex PCR assay on genomic DNA. Amplified TCR beta libraries were sequenced as 87-base-pair reads on the Illumina HiSeq System. The study's own analysis went as follows. A later analysis tallied some 79 million unique TCR beta chains across the roughly 610 repertoires, and about 12 million of those chains were shared by two or more donors. Raw reads were error-corrected and collapsed into unique sequences with a nearest-neighbor algorithm that merged closely related sequences to remove PCR and sequencing errors. Alignment of CDR3 sequences to IMGT reference sequences was used to assign V, D and J gene segments. For a sequence to be retained, a match of at least six nucleotides to both a V gene segment and a J gene segment was required. Rearrangements were called productive when the CDR3 lacked stop codons and stayed in frame with V and J; all others were non-productive. CDR3 was defined by IMGT convention, running from the second conserved V-encoded cysteine to the conserved J-encoded phenylalanine. In an earlier analysis of 550 to 650 of the donors, sequences lacking an unambiguous match to a single V gene segment were excluded. In an earlier analysis of roughly 500 of the donors, V segments were called functional above 56.7% productive rearrangements and were called segregating when the between-donor standard deviation exceeded 5%. A statistical classification framework was built for diagnosing cytomegalovirus status from the catalog of TCR beta chain sequences. In a later analysis, V and J genes were assigned by comparing TCR nucleotide sequences against IMGT/GENE-DB human TR gene sequences. A later analysis assigned CDR3 sequences and most-parsimonious VDJ recombination scenarios with the TCRdist pipeline. A later analysis defined each TCR beta chain by its CDR3 amino acid sequence plus V-gene family, and excluded reads lacking a unique V-gene family. To address suspected cross-contamination and a sequencing artifact, a later analysis removed under 600 highly shared, low-generation-probability nucleotide sequences. For each public chain, a later analysis derived a clonal expansion index from normalized ranks of inferred template counts within each repertoire. A later analysis computed generation probabilities with a VDJ recombination model fitted to out-of-frame rearrangements, and checked the results against IGoR. Hypergeometric tests were used in a later analysis to score TCR-TCR, TCR-HLA and TCR-CMV co-occurrence, with a repertoire-size bias correction applied to the TCR pairs. False discovery rates were estimated in a later analysis by permuting HLA or CMV assignments 20 times. A later analysis grouped co-occurring TCRs with DBSCAN, adding TCRdist sequence similarity when clustering within HLA-allele-positive subsets. Repertoires with fewer than 30,000 or more than 120,000 public chains were left out of co-occurrence clustering, as were a few repertoires with anomalous nucleotide sharing. TCRdb mirrors the immuneACCESS table, restricted to in-frame sequences. Some clones are absent from its copies; in checked studies, under half trace to an unresolved V gene, and the reason for the others is unknown. V, J and clone size were drawn from that table, and D and trimming were deduced from the DNA. The table for this sample lists 150,000 to 200,000 clones; about 70% of them were counted only once. The ten most abundant clones make up 1.8% of the sample.

The source is a woman aged 25 to 45 in good health and CMV-seronegative. The sequenced material came from PBMCs. Rearrangement joined TRBV7-6 to TRBJ2-5; TRBD2 agrees with 12 junctional bases. CDR3 region: CASSLGASGRALAQYF. The DNA is as follows: TGTGCCAGCAGCTTAGGAGCTAGCGGGAGGGCCTTGGCCCAGTACTTC.